This TCR beta chain was sequenced during a study of shared clonotypes between healthy human individuals (TCRdb year 2020). Background on the whole study: Three men and a couple of women, aged 18 to 49 years, made up the cohort. For each donor, CD4 naive and CD4 memory were each run on three plates, CD8 naive on two plates, and CD8 memory on one plate. Blood TCR repertoires of five healthy adults were deeply sequenced to estimate repertoire size and the extent of clonotype sharing between individuals. To increase sequencing depth and limit assay-specific biases, different laboratories used diverse techniques to prepare libraries and sequence TCR repertoires. Per donor, leukapheresis produced somewhere between about 0.94 and 8.9 billion PBMCs. The full study reports these points: Larger estimated clonotype richness was generally found for naive subsets than for memory subsets. Based on pairwise subsampling, the degree of clonotype sharing among donors was expected to be affected by sequencing depth. Because the study included a small number of donors, the genetic and exposure-history diversity represented was limited. Incomplete sequencing was indicated by rarefaction of sorted-subset datasets, despite the large sequencing depth. Compared with non-shared clonotypes, clonotypes shared by all four sorted-subset donors had higher generation probabilities. Sampling was limited to blood, and TCR repertoires in tissue likely differ from TCR repertoires in blood. Sharing across several donors was observed for around 5% of naive CD4, about 4% of naive CD8, 2% to 2.5% of memory CD4, and less than 0.45% of memory CD8 clonotypes.

Healthy HIV-negative adults with no recently reported acute infections or vaccinations were included as donors. Every donor was a Caucasian adult living in Nashville, Tennessee, USA. CD4+ T cells were enriched by magnetic negative selection, after which naive cells were positively selected on CD45RA and the negative fraction was taken as the memory subset. After blood collection by leukapheresis, PBMCs were isolated using Ficoll-Histopaque density gradient centrifugation and then cryopreserved in the vapor phase of liquid nitrogen. Analytical flow cytometry was used to check the purity and quantity of each magnetically sorted T cell population. From each sorted fraction, genomic DNA was isolated and quantified by UV absorbance on a Nanodrop 2000c. About this clone itself: Its antigen is not yet known. No much larger clonotype is one base removed from it; base qualities were not supplied.

Using the deep immunoSEQ assay, multiplex PCR amplified TCR CDR3 regions from genomic DNA. Genomic DNA extracted from each cell subset was distributed evenly over all wells of several immunoSEQ 96-well plates, and each plate served as one replicate. Each replicate PCR for sorted subsets received 200 ng genomic DNA, equal to tens of thousands of T cell genomes. The purified libraries were quantified using a Qubit 3.0 fluorometer, sized with a Bioanalyzer 2100, and then quantified again using the KAPA Library Quantification kit. Every immunoSEQ 96-well plate was sequenced on a dedicated single-read 150-cycle Illumina NextSeq 550 flow cell. Regarding the original processing steps: Because the immunoSEQ output included only junctional sequences and no quality scores, the filtering could not be the same as the filtering used for full-length reads. Sequences were annotated with PyIR, a Python wrapper for IgBLAST v1.9, using IMGT germline references to assign V/J genes and CDR3. Any read was removed if the V/J assignment was weak (E-value above 1e-6), the CDR3 was missing, or the read contained stop codons, out-of-frame junctions, or ambiguous translated residues. V3J clonotypes were defined as sequences sharing an identical inferred V gene, J gene, and CDR3 amino acid sequence. The percentage overlap between two repertoires was calculated by dividing the number of shared unique clonotypes by the size of the smaller repertoire. RTK rarefaction, the Chao1 estimator, and Recon v2.1 estimates of unobserved clonotypes were used to assess repertoire richness. Generation probabilities for all TCRbeta clonotypes obtained by the gDNA method from four donors were computed using OLGA. TCRdb provides this immuneACCESS table in a form limited to in-frame rearrangements. Some clones are lacking; in checked studies, under half of them reflect an unresolved V gene, and why the rest are absent is not known. V, J and clone size are taken as reported in that table, and D and trimming were inferred from the DNA itself. The sample profile shows under 2.5 million clones; 92% of them were found once. The ten largest clones take up 0.37% of the sample.

V loses 1 base of germline sequence and J loses 5 bases, and the interval between the two ends is 18 bases. The CDR3 sequence holds 15 residues, the cysteine and phenylalanine included. The read is trimmed to its CDR3 DNA, 45 bases read in frame from base 1. Via the germline V gene (reference sequence), CDR1 is GTSNPN and CDR2 SVGIG. The sequenced sample consisted of naive CD4+ T cells from PBMCs. Per the publication, the cell subset or site label means: CD45RA+ positively selected. The sequence was obtained from a man aged 18 to 29 in good health. Some clones in this sample may be carry-over from other donors' samples. The chain joins TRBV30 to TRBJ2-7; TRBD2 is a possible D gene, resting on 6 matching bases. The nucleotide sequence reads as follows: TGTGCCTGGAGTGCCCCACTAGCCCGGCAGGACGAGCAGTACTTC. It codes for CAWSAPLARQDEQYF.